The 26 T cell receptor beta chains below come from one sample, sequenced in a study of cytomegalovirus exposure and HLA in healthy donors. PCR employed 60 Vbeta and 13 Jbeta primers. The table came from immunoSEQ multiplex PCR; TCRdb's copy has only in-frame clones and leaves some out. The sample has fewer than 90,000 clones, 70% seen once; the top ten hold more than 7.5%. The specimen was PBMCs. The receptor source for this set is a woman aged 50 to 60 in good health and CMV-seropositive.

The chain carries TRBV9 and TRBJ2-7; D perhaps matches TRBD2 (5 bases). CDR1 and CDR2 from the germline V gene are SGDLS and YYNGEE. Trimming removed 3 bases at V and 7 bases at J, with 23 bases between. The CDR3 is made up of 16 amino acids. CDR3: CASSGPPAVIPGEQYF. CDR3 sequence (DNA): TGTGCCAGCAGCGGACCCCCGGCGGTTATACCGGGAGAGCAGTACTTC.

This chain links TRBV10-3 with TRBJ2-1, with D hard to call. The germline CDR1 and CDR2 sequences are ENHRY and SYGVKD. This CDR3 region has 13 residues. V shed 3 bases and J shed 6 bases, with 9 bases lying between them. This CDR3 is CAISDGSVNEQFF. The DNA of the CDR3 is TGTGCCATCAGTGATGGAAGCGTCAATGAGCAGTTCTTC.

This clone was counted only a few times. The genes are TRBV29-1 and TRBJ1-2; a possible D gene is TRBD1 (5 bases). In germline, CDR1 is SQVTM, CDR2 ANQGSEA. The CDR3 sequence is 13 residues long. The V end lost 5 bases, the J end lost 2 bases, and 12 bases lay between the germline ends. CDR3 DNA sequence: TGCAGCGTTATCCGGGCAGGGAACTATGGCTACACCTTC. Its translation is CSVIRAGNYGYTF.

The chain carries TRBV5-1 and TRBJ2-1; D is unclear. The CDR3 runs to 13 residues. CDR1 is SGHRS, CDR2 YFSETQ, per germline. V dropped 0 bases and J dropped 4 bases, with 5 bases sitting between them. Here the CDR3 reads CASSLDLYNEQFF. The CDR3 DNA is TGCGCCAGCAGCTTGGATCTGTACAATGAGCAGTTCTTC.

This clone occurred a few times. The rearrangement uses TRBV19 and TRBJ1-1, with D possibly matching TRBD1 (6 bases). Per the germline V gene, CDR1 is LNHDA and CDR2 is SQIVND (reference sequence). This CDR3 region has 12 residues. Trimming pared 6 bases from V and 5 bases from J, leaving 10 bases between. The CDR3 loop is CASRNRVTEAFF. For the CDR3, the DNA is TGTGCCAGTAGAAACAGGGTAACTGAAGCTTTCTTT.

The rearrangement links TRBV30 to TRBJ2-7; maybe TRBD2 (5 bases). Germline V gene sequence: CDR1 GTSNPN, CDR2 SVGIG (reference sequence). This CDR3 has 13 residues. Trimming removed 3 bases at V and 6 bases at J, with 15 bases between. The CDR3: CAWSPMSGGEQYF. DNA for the CDR3: TGTGCCTGGAGCCCAATGAGCGGCGGCGAGCAGTACTTC.

The rearrangement uses TRBV14 and TRBJ1-2; perhaps TRBD1 as D (5 bases). The germline V and J ends were trimmed by 4 bases and 8 bases, with 14 bases remaining between them. Germline V gives CDR1 SGHDN, CDR2 FVKESK. The CDR3 contains 13 residues. CDR3 coding DNA: TGTGCCAGCAGCCGGTCCGGGCCAGGGGGCTACACCTTC. This encodes CASSRSGPGGYTF.

CDR3 nucleotide sequence: TGTGCCAGCAGCTTAGTTGCGGCGAACACTGAAGCTTTCTTT. It yields the protein CASSLVAANTEAFF. The rearrangement uses TRBV11-2 and TRBJ1-1; D is ambiguous. This CDR3 spans 14 amino acids. Between the trimmed V and J ends, which lost 1 base and 1 base, there was a span of 7 bases. Germline CDR1 is SGHAT and CDR2 is FQNNGV.

This clone was observed a few times. The chain has TRBV2 and TRBJ1-1; possible D gene TRBD1, 6 bases. From germline, CDR1 is SNHLY and CDR2 FYNNEI. V lost 6 bases to trimming and J lost 1 base, with 12 bases between them. The CDR3 has 14 residues. In DNA, the CDR3 is TGTGCCAGCAGGGACAGCCCCGGGAACACTGAAGCTTTCTTT. Encoded protein: CASRDSPGNTEAFF.

This rearrangement joins TRBV28 to TRBJ1-2, with D maybe TRBD1 (5 bases). Per germline, CDR1 MDHEN and CDR2 SYDVKM. CDR3 size: 13 residues. V was cut by 3 bases and J by 5 bases, with 10 bases left in between. The CDR3 DNA reads TGTGCCAGCAGTTTTGGGGGGGATTATGGCTACACCTTC. Protein sequence: CASSFGGDYGYTF.

The chain uses TRBV30 and TRBJ2-1; D perhaps matches TRBD1 (6 bases). With 1 base removed from V and 6 bases from J, the gap between germline ends came to 10 bases. The length of the CDR3 is 13 residues. The germline V gene encodes CDR1 GTSNPN and CDR2 SVGIG (reference sequence). The CDR3 DNA sequence: TGTGCCTGGAGTGCAGGGGTAGGCAATGAGCAGTTCTTC. Amino acids: CAWSAGVGNEQFF. The whole variable domain, remainder taken from reference TRBV30 and TRBJ2-1, is SQTIHQWPATLVQPVGSPLSLECTVEGTSNPNLYWYRQAAGRGLQLLFYSVGIGQISSEVPQNLSASRPQDRQFILSSKKLLLSDSGFYLCAWSAGVGNEQFFGPGTRLTVL.

The chain uses TRBV7-3 and TRBJ2-1, with 11 nucleotides matching TRBD2. The CDR3 totals 14 residues. Germline loops: CDR1 SGHTA, CDR2 FQGTGA. V lost 5 bases and J lost 9; bases outside the gene matches: 6. The CDR3 is CASSPDGTSGEQFF. CDR3 in DNA: TGTGCCAGCAGCCCCGACGGGACTAGCGGTGAGCAGTTCTTC.

This clone was seen just once. CDR3 protein: CASSLDPTVPSLNEQFF. CDR3 nucleotide sequence: TGTGCCAGCAGCTTAGATCCGACAGTGCCATCACTCAATGAGCAGTTCTTC. This chain joins TRBV11-2 and TRBJ2-1; D is possibly TRBD1 (5 bases). The CDR3 is made up of 17 amino acids. V was clipped by 0 bases and J by 6 bases, with 18 bases between them. Germline CDR1 SGHAT, CDR2 FQNNGV.

This clone showed up just a few times. The sample holds other DNA sequences that translate to the same CDR3. This chain uses TRBV7-9 with TRBJ1-2; TRBD1 is a possible D gene (5 bases). This CDR3 contains 13 residues. CDR1 SEHNR and CDR2 FQNEAQ come from the germline V gene (reference sequence). V was cut by 3 bases and J by 8 bases, with 13 bases left in between. CDR3 DNA sequence: TGTGCCAGCAGCTTGAGCAGGGAAGGAGGCTACACCTTC. Encoded protein: CASSLSREGGYTF.

This clone was detected only a few times. V and J are TRBV5-5 and TRBJ1-1; D might be TRBD1 (5 bases). V was shortened by 4 bases and J by 4 bases, with 17 bases between the two germline ends. Per the germline V gene, CDR1 is SGHKS and CDR2 is YYEKEE (reference sequence). The CDR3 runs to 15 residues. The CDR3, as DNA: TGTGCCAGCAGCACAGACAGATTGCAGGGCACTGAAGCTTTCTTT. Its translation: CASSTDRLQGTEAFF.

This clone was seen a few times. The chain joins TRBV6-5 to TRBJ2-7; 7 positions match TRBD1. Germline V gene data show CDR1 as MNHEY and CDR2 as SVGAGI. The CDR3 length is 12 residues. After removal of 6 bases from V and 3 bases from J, the junction contained 2 bases not matched to a gene. The CDR3 protein is CASRRQGYEQYF. The CDR3 nucleotides are TGTGCCAGCAGGCGACAGGGCTACGAGCAGTACTTC.

The chain couples TRBV4-1 to TRBJ1-1; no clear D gene. Germline CDR1 and CDR2: MGHRA and YSYEKL. This CDR3 region has 16 residues. V lost 0 bases to trimming and J lost 4 bases, with 15 bases between them. Here the CDR3 reads CASSQDHLGSSTEAFF. The DNA of the CDR3 is TGCGCCAGCAGCCAAGATCACCTAGGGAGTAGCACTGAAGCTTTCTTT.

This clone was seen a single time. The V gene is TRBV5-4, the J gene TRBJ2-1; D possibly corresponds to TRBD1 (6 bases). The CDR3 runs 13 residues. V was trimmed by 0 bases and J by 7 bases, leaving 8 bases between them. Germline CDR1 SGHNT, CDR2 YYREEE (reference sequence). The CDR3 is CASSLDRANEQFF. For the CDR3, the DNA is TGTGCCAGCAGCTTGGACAGGGCTAATGAGCAGTTCTTC.

The chain recombines TRBV7-9 with TRBJ1-1; 9 positions agree with TRBD1. Germline-derived CDR1 and CDR2 are SEHNR and FQNEAQ (reference sequence). The trim removed 4 bases at V and 3 bases at J, leaving 3 bases unmatched. The CDR3 loop spans 14 amino acids. CDR3 residues: CASSWGQGYTEAFF. CDR3 nucleotides: TGTGCCAGCAGCTGGGGACAGGGCTACACTGAAGCTTTCTTT.

This rearrangement joins TRBV6-6 to TRBJ1-2; 7 bases are shared with TRBD1. Germline lookup yields CDR1 MNHNY and CDR2 SVGAGI (reference sequence). This CDR3 contains 16 residues. V lost 5 bases to trimming and J lost 4 bases; unmatched junction nucleotides: 13. Written as DNA, the CDR3 is TGTGCCAGCAGTCCCGCCGGTAGACAGGGCCCCTATGGCTACACCTTC. This gives the protein CASSPAGRQGPYGYTF.

The chain uses TRBV7-8 and TRBJ2-6, with D perhaps TRBD1 (5 bases). The CDR3 sequence is 15 residues long. CDR1 and CDR2 (germline): SGHVS, FQNEAQ. Trimming cost V 5 bases and J 1 base, with 9 bases left between them. The CDR3 protein is CASSRSGSGANVLTF. CDR3 coding DNA: TGTGCCAGCAGCCGATCAGGGTCTGGGGCCAACGTCCTGACTTTC.

The J gene is TRBJ2-5, the V gene TRBV5-4, with 11 bases matching TRBD1. This CDR3 is 14 amino acids long. The V segment lost 5 bases and the J segment 4 bases; nucleotides outside the gene matches: 4. CDR1 SGHNT and CDR2 YYREEE come from the germline V gene (reference sequence). The CDR3 nucleotides are TGTGCCAGCAGGGGACAGGGGGGGGGAGAGACCCAGTACTTC. This encodes CASRGQGGGETQYF.

This chain joins TRBV6-1 and TRBJ1-5; perhaps TRBD1 as D (5 bases). Germline V gene data show CDR1 as MNHNS and CDR2 as SASEGT. The CDR3 has 16 amino acids. Trimming pared 1 base from V and 2 bases from J, leaving 12 bases between. The DNA for the CDR3 is TGTGCCAGCAGTGAAGTCGGGGGTTCGGGCAATCAGCCCCAGCATTTT. Translated: CASSEVGGSGNQPQHF.

This chain joins TRBV2 and TRBJ1-3; D is unclear. Between the trimmed V and J ends, which lost 1 base and 0 bases, there was a span of 4 bases. This CDR3 is 14 amino acids long. Germline V lookup: CDR1 SNHLY, CDR2 FYNNEI. CDR3 coding DNA: TGTGCCAGCAGTGAAGACAACTCTGGAAACACCATATATTTT. Translating it yields CASSEDNSGNTIYF.

The V call is TRBV11-3, the J call TRBJ1-2; D unresolved. The germline CDR1 and CDR2 sequences are SGHNT and YENEEA. Between the trimmed V and J ends, which lost 4 bases and 5 bases, there was a span of 11 bases. The CDR3 extends over 13 amino acids. The CDR3 here is CASSSMGGYGYTF. In DNA form, the CDR3 reads TGTGCCAGCAGCTCTATGGGAGGATATGGCTACACCTTC.

The chain employs TRBV28 and TRBJ2-2; 8 nucleotides match TRBD2. Germline V gene data show CDR1 as MDHEN and CDR2 as SYDVKM. This CDR3 contains 16 residues. Unmatched junction bases numbered 10, after V lost 6 bases and J lost 4 bases. CDR3 sequence reads: CASRLLSGSVTGELFF. In DNA form, the CDR3 reads TGTGCCAGCAGGCTACTCAGCGGGAGCGTCACCGGGGAGCTGTTTTTT.